This T cell receptor (beta chain) is drawn from a study of read filtering for tumor transcriptome and immune sequencing. Overall study: Among patients, approximately 17 were male and some 15 female, aged about 45 to 90 (mean approximately 62). Fewer than 10 patients were R-ISS I, approximately 15 were R-ISS II, about seven were R-ISS III.

The study's findings and limits: The CD138-negative fraction was mixed bone marrow immune cells, not pure T cells.

V shed 3 bases and J 6 bases; nucleotides not matched to a gene: 1. The germline CDR1 and CDR2 sequences are SGHDT and YYEEEE. There are 13 residues in the CDR3. The library was built from roughly 400 ng RNA with molecular barcoded adaptors for alpha/delta and beta/gamma chains. TCRdb redid the calling of the reads with MiXCR, one entry per CDR3 protein. The repertoire holds about 58,000 distinct CDR3 sequences, with about 12% as singletons. At least ten counts were recorded for this clonotype. Its antigen is currently unknown. The material sequenced was a population of CD138-negative cells sorted from bone marrow. This chain connects TRBV5-6 to TRBJ2-2; 8 bases agree with TRBD1. The clonotype originates from a donor over 35 with multiple myeloma. CDR3 DNA sequence: TGTGCCAGCAGCTGGACAGGGCCCGGGGAGCTGTTTTTT. Translating it yields CASSWTGPGELFF. The variable domain in full, completed from reference TRBV5-6 and TRBJ2-2, reads DAGVTQSPTHLIKTRGQQVTLRCSPKSGHDTVSWYQQALGQGPQFIFQYYEEEERQRGNFPDRFSGHQFPNYSSELNVNALLLGDSALYLCASSWTGPGELFFGEGSRLTVL.